This T cell receptor beta chain was profiled in a study of CD8+ T cells in alopecia areata. Study results and limitations: Scalp samples also yield sequences of resident alphabeta T cells from normal skin. TCR sharing was clearer in mice than between patients, perhaps partly owing to patient HLA diversity.

Germline assignment: CDR1 MNHEY and CDR2 SMNVEV (reference sequence). Trimming pared 5 bases from V and 8 bases from J, leaving 11 bases between. CDR3 length: 12 residues. This clone was seen a handful of times. Antigen specificity is unknown. Once RNA had been extracted, it was reverse transcribed into cDNA to act as the sequencing template. Generated by immunoSEQ multiplex PCR, the TCRdb table keeps only in-frame clones and is missing some. Of around 250,000 clones in the sample, under 80% are singletons; the top ten hold around 1.2%. The source material was CD4+ T cells sorted from blood, sampled at week 0. The sequence was collected from a human donor with alopecia areata. The chain recombines TRBV27 with TRBJ2-3; D possibly uses TRBD1 or TRBD2 (5 bases each). This CDR3 reads CASSPGQLTQYF. In DNA, the CDR3 is TGTGCCAGCAGTCCGGGGCAGCTTACGCAGTATTTT.